Shown below are 21 T cell receptor beta chains from a single sample sequenced in a study of blood T cell repertoires in COVID-19. Sequencing was performed with immunoSEQ multiplex PCR; in TCRdb, only in-frame clones are kept and a portion is missing. The sample yields under 450,000 clones, approximately 89% seen once. Material for sequencing was peripheral blood. These receptors were collected from a woman aged 40-49 years with COVID-19, enrolled during active disease.

The rearrangement links TRBV5-6 to TRBJ1-1, with 7 nucleotides matching TRBD1. Looked up from germline, CDR1 is SGHDT and CDR2 is YYEEEE. The CDR3 covers 13 residues. The V gene end was trimmed by 4 bases and the J gene end by 4 bases; junction bases not matched to a gene: 4. As DNA, the CDR3 is TGTGCCAGCAGCCAGACAGGGCTCACTGAAGCTTTCTTT. Translated, it gives CASSQTGLTEAFF. Full variable domain (outside the CDR3, taken from reference TRBV5-6 and TRBJ1-1): DAGVTQSPTHLIKTRGQQVTLRCSPKSGHDTVSWYQQALGQGPQFIFQYYEEEERQRGNFPDRFSGHQFPNYSSELNVNALLLGDSALYLCASSQTGLTEAFFGQGTRLTVV.

The V call is TRBV7-8, the J call TRBJ1-2; maybe TRBD1 (6 bases). This CDR3 spans 13 amino acids. V shed 6 bases and J shed 7 bases, with 15 bases lying between them. Germline V gene data show CDR1 as SGHVS and CDR2 as FQNEAQ. This CDR3 is CASSAGGAGGYTF. In nucleotides, the CDR3 is TGTGCCAGCAGTGCCGGGGGGGCGGGTGGCTACACCTTC.

The rearrangement joins TRBV7-2 to TRBJ1-5; D is uncertain. Germline V gene lookup returns CDR1 SGHTA and CDR2 FQGNSA. Trimming took off 5 bases at V and 0 bases at J, with 11 bases between the two ends. This CDR3 has 15 residues. The CDR3 sequence is CASSLAVYSNQPQHF. The CDR3 bases are TGTGCCAGCAGCCTGGCGGTGTATAGCAATCAGCCCCAGCATTTT.

V and J are TRBV19 and TRBJ2-5, with TRBD2 as a possible D gene (6 bases). This CDR3 spans 17 amino acids. Germline lookup yields CDR1 LNHDA and CDR2 SQIVND (reference sequence). Trimming took off 5 bases at V and 2 bases at J, with 21 bases between the two ends. CDR3 nucleotides: TGTGCCAGTAGTCCCAAAGGGTGGGCGGGGCTACAAGAGACCCAGTACTTC. It yields the protein CASSPKGWAGLQETQYF.

The rearrangement joins TRBV30 to TRBJ1-1; TRBD1 might be the D (5 bases). The V end lost 5 bases, the J end lost 3 bases, and 16 bases lay between the germline ends. This CDR3 comprises 14 residues. Germline-derived CDR1 and CDR2 are GTSNPN and SVGIG (reference sequence). CDR3 DNA: TGTGCCTGGGCCCCCTGGGGCGCTTACACTGAAGCTTTCTTT. It translates to CAWAPWGAYTEAFF.

The chain couples TRBV11-2 to TRBJ1-1; the D is unclear. This CDR3 has 13 residues. Germline V lookup: CDR1 SGHAT, CDR2 FQNNGV. Trimming stripped 2 bases from V and 5 bases from J, with 9 bases between. As DNA, the CDR3 is TGTGCCAGCAGCTTACGGGATGGGACTGAAGCTTTCTTT. Its translation is CASSLRDGTEAFF.

The CDR3 DNA sequence: TGTGCCAGCAGCTTAGAGACAGGGGATCAGCCCCAGCATTTT. Residues: CASSLETGDQPQHF. The chain links TRBV7-8 to TRBJ1-5; TRBD1 aligns across 8 bases. Per germline, CDR1 SGHVS and CDR2 FQNEAQ. There are 14 residues in the CDR3. V dropped 1 base and J dropped 5; count of bases not matched to a gene: 1.

The rearrangement links TRBV10-2 to TRBJ2-1, with D possibly TRBD2 on 5 matching bases. Trimming took off 4 bases at V and 7 bases at J, with 17 bases between the two ends. This CDR3 spans 15 amino acids. Per germline, CDR1 WSHSY and CDR2 SAAADI. CDR3 bases: TGCGCCAGCAGTGCGCTAGAGGTTTGGAGGAATGAGCAGTTCTTC. As protein: CASSALEVWRNEQFF.

This clone was observed a handful of times. The rearrangement uses TRBV25-1 and TRBJ2-7; D is uncertain. The germline V gene encodes CDR1 MGHDK and CDR2 SYGVNS. This CDR3 comprises 13 residues. The V gene lost 5 bases and the J gene lost 2 bases, with 10 bases spanning the gap. CDR3 sequence reads: CASSLPGAYEQYF. The CDR3 DNA is TGTGCCAGCAGTCTGCCAGGCGCCTACGAGCAGTACTTC.

The V gene is TRBV25-1, the J gene TRBJ2-7; the D gene is possibly TRBD1 (5 bases). Germline V gives CDR1 MGHDK, CDR2 SYGVNS. V was trimmed by 4 bases and J by 3 bases, leaving 13 bases between them. The CDR3 totals 14 residues. CDR3 nucleotide sequence: TGTGCCAGCAGTGCCCCTAGGGGATACTACGAGCAGTACTTC. It is translated as CASSAPRGYYEQYF.

The chain links TRBV7-3 to TRBJ2-1, with D uncertain. The CDR3 runs 13 residues. V was trimmed by 2 bases and J by 8 bases, leaving 10 bases between them. Germline lookup yields CDR1 SGHTA and CDR2 FQGTGA. The CDR3 loop is CASSLLSGDEQFF. The CDR3 DNA reads TGTGCCAGCAGCTTACTGTCCGGAGATGAGCAGTTCTTC.

V usage is TRBV12-3 or TRBV12-4 and J usage is TRBJ1-2; D might be TRBD1 (5 bases). The CDR3 runs 13 residues. V lost 3 bases and J 4 bases, leaving 9 bases between the germline ends. CDR3 sequence: CASSFRTTYGYTF. CDR3 sequence (DNA): TGTGCCAGCAGTTTCAGGACAACCTATGGCTACACCTTC.

The V and J genes are TRBV6-5 and TRBJ1-5; 8 bases agree with TRBD1. This CDR3 spans 15 amino acids. Trimming cost V 6 bases and J 5 bases; bases outside gene matches: 9. Per the germline V gene, CDR1 is MNHEY and CDR2 is SVGAGI. CDR3 DNA: TGTGCCAGCAGGATCCCGACAGGGGAGGATCAGCCCCAGCATTTT. As protein: CASRIPTGEDQPQHF.

V usage is TRBV6-5 and J usage is TRBJ1-2; 8 positions match TRBD1. The CDR3 loop spans 15 amino acids. V lost 7 bases to trimming and J lost 6 bases; unmatched junction nucleotides: 13. The V gene's germline CDR1 is MNHEY and CDR2 SVGAGI. Written as DNA, the CDR3 is TGTGCCAGCACCCGATCAGGGGGCGCGTCCGATGGCTACACCTTC. It translates to CASTRSGGASDGYTF.

The CDR3 sequence: CASSLSGTGVTEQYF. CDR3 DNA sequence: TGTGCCAGCAGCTTGTCCGGGACAGGGGTCACCGAGCAGTACTTC. The chain uses TRBV5-6 and TRBJ2-7, with TRBD1 matching 10 bases. This CDR3 region has 15 residues. Germline-derived CDR1 and CDR2 are SGHDT and YYEEEE. V dropped 1 base and J dropped 6; count of bases not matched to a gene: 7.

This clone was counted once. The V and J genes are TRBV19 and TRBJ2-7; 13 nucleotides line up with TRBD2. J lost 6 bases, V lost 7 bases, and 3 bases had no gene match. Germline assignment: CDR1 LNHDA and CDR2 SQIVND (reference sequence). The CDR3 length is 13 residues. CDR3 loop: CASTGTSGAEQYF. CDR3 sequence (DNA): TGTGCCAGTACGGGGACTAGCGGGGCCGAGCAGTACTTC.

The chain links TRBV19 to TRBJ1-5, with a tentative D call TRBD1 (5 bases). The CDR3 extends over 14 amino acids. The germline V and J ends were trimmed by 7 bases and 2 bases, with 12 bases remaining between them. Per germline, CDR1 LNHDA and CDR2 SQIVND (reference sequence). CDR3 nucleotide sequence: TGTGCCAGTACCTTCAGGGAGGGCAATCAGCCCCAGCATTTT. This codes for CASTFREGNQPQHF.

The chain links TRBV28 to TRBJ1-2; perhaps TRBD1 as D (5 bases). The CDR3 contains 15 residues. V shed 5 bases and J shed 1 base, with 14 bases lying between them. The germline gives CDR1 MDHEN, CDR2 SYDVKM. The CDR3 reads CASSHMGGDNYGYTF. The CDR3 DNA sequence: TGTGCCAGCAGTCATATGGGAGGGGATAACTATGGCTACACCTTC.

The CDR3 here is CASSLARGDRGYQPQHF. DNA for the CDR3: TGTGCCAGCAGCTTGGCACGAGGGGACAGGGGCTATCAGCCCCAGCATTTT. The V gene is TRBV5-5, the J gene TRBJ1-5; 10 bases line up with TRBD1. This CDR3 is 17 amino acids long. The V gene end was trimmed by 0 bases and the J gene end by 5 bases; junction bases not matched to a gene: 8. Germline V gives CDR1 SGHKS, CDR2 YYEKEE (reference sequence).

The J gene is TRBJ2-4, the V gene TRBV19, with D tentatively TRBD2 (6 bases). CDR1 LNHDA and CDR2 SQIVND come from the germline V gene (reference sequence). The CDR3 covers 14 residues. Trimming left V 10 bases short and J 0 bases short, with 13 bases between. CDR3 amino acids: CATSQGLAKNIQYF. CDR3 sequence (DNA): TGTGCCACCTCGCAGGGACTAGCCAAAAACATTCAGTACTTC.

The chain couples TRBV19 to TRBJ2-7, with D maybe TRBD1 (5 bases). CDR3 length: 15 residues. Germline CDR1 LNHDA, CDR2 SQIVND (reference sequence). The V end was cut by 6 bases, the J end by 0 bases, with 15 bases between. CDR3 sequence (DNA): TGTGCCAGTAGGAATCAGGGATCCCCCTCCTACGAGCAGTACTTC. Encoded protein: CASRNQGSPSYEQYF.